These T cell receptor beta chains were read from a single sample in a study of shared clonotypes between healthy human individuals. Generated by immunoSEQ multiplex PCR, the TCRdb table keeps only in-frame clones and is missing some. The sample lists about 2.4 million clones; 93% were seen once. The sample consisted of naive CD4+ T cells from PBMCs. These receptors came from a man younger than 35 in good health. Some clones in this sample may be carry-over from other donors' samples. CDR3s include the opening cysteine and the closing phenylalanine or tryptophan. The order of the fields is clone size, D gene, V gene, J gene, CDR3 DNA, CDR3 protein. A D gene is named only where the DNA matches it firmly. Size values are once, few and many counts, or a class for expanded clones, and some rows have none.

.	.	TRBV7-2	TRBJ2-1	TGTGCCAGCAGCTTAGGTCGGACTTTTCCCTACAATGAGCAGTTCTTC	CASSLGRTFPYNEQFF
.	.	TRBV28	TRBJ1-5	TGTGCCAGCAGTCTCGGGACACTTAATCAGCCCCAGCATTTT	CASSLGTLNQPQHF
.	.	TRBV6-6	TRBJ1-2	TGTGCCAGCAGTTCCATCCCGGACTATGGCTACACCTTC	CASSSIPDYGYTF
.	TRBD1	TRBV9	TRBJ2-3	TGTGCCAGCAGCGTACGCCAGGGGGCAGATACGCAGTATTTT	CASSVRQGADTQYF
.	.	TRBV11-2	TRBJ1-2	TGTGCCAGCAGCCCGGATCTGAGGAACTATGGCTACACCTTC	CASSPDLRNYGYTF
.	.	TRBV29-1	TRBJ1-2	TGCAGCGTTGAAGGTCCCCTTGGCTATGGCTACACCTTC	CSVEGPLGYGYTF
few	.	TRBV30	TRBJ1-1	TGTGCCTGGAGTGTACGAATGAGATCCACTGAAGCTTTCTTT	CAWSVRMRSTEAFF
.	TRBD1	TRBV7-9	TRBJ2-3	TGTGCCAGCAGCTTAATAAGGGGGCAAGATACGCAGTATTTT	CASSLIRGQDTQYF
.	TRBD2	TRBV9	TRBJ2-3	TGTGCCAGCAGCATAGGACTAGCTTCCACAGATACGCAGTATTTT	CASSIGLASTDTQYF
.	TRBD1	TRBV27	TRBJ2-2	TGTGCCTGCCGGACAGGGTGGGACACCGGGGAGCTGTTTTTT	CACRTGWDTGELFF
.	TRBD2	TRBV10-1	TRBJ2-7	TGCGCCAGCAGGGGCGGGAGCGGCTCCTACGAGCAGTACTTC	CASRGGSGSYEQYF
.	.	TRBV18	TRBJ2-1	TGTGCCAGCTCACCCCCAGCCCCCGGGACCGCCGGGTCCAATGAGCAGTTCTTC	CASSPPAPGTAGSNEQFF
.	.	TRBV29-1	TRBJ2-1	TGCAGCGTCCAAGGTGCAGGGACCCCCTACAATGAGCAGTTCTTC	CSVQGAGTPYNEQFF
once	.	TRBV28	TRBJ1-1	TGTGCCAGCAGTTTATATCGCGTGTTTGAAGCTTTCTTT	CASSLYRVFEAFF
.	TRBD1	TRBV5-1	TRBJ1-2	TGCGCCAGCAGCCGGGACAGAGTTAACTATGGCTACACCTTC	CASSRDRVNYGYTF
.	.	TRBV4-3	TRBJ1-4	TGCGCCAGCAGCCAAGATTATAGATTCAGGCAGGGGATCACTAATGAAAAACTGTTTTTT	CASSQDYRFRQGITNEKLFF
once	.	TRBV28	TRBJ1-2	TGTGCCAGCAGTTTTCCATCGCCGACCCCCTATGGCTACACCTTC	CASSFPSPTPYGYTF
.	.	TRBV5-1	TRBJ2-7	TGCGCCAGCAGCTTGGTAGCAGGTAGTTACGAGCAGTACTTC	CASSLVAGSYEQYF
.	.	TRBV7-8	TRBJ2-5	TGTGCCAGCAGCTTAGCGCGTGACACAGGGTTCCAAGAGACCCAGTACTTC	CASSLARDTGFQETQYF
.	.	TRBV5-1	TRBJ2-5	TGCGCCAGCAGCTTGGACTGGGGGCGCGGAGAGACCCAGTACTTC	CASSLDWGRGETQYF